This T cell receptor (beta chain) was sequenced for a study of T cell repertoires in cytomegalovirus infection. Across the study: Public TCR beta signatures were indicative of both CMV infection and a matching HLA type. Study-wide findings and caveats: In two of eight donors, the top clonotype was HLA-C-restricted CMV-specific. Summed frequency of shared TCR beta families picked out CMV carriers who also had the relevant HLA.

MiXCR, run by TCRdb on the reads, gives a single entry per CDR3 protein. Here the sample spans approximately 400,000 distinct CDR3 sequences, approximately 31% being singletons. This clonotype was recorded a few times. Its target is not known. Germline CDR1 and CDR2: SGHNT and YYREEE (reference sequence). The CDR3 contains 14 residues. V dropped 4 bases and J dropped 7 bases, with 14 bases sitting between them. The TCR originated in a human donor in good health (CMV status not recorded). Some clones in this sample may be carry-over from other donors' samples. This chain uses TRBV5-4 with TRBJ1-4; perhaps TRBD1 as D (5 bases). Sequencing used PBMCs. CDR3 nucleotides: TGTGCCAGCAGCCGGGACTTAGGGGTTGAAAAACTGTTTTTT. It encodes CASSRDLGVEKLFF.